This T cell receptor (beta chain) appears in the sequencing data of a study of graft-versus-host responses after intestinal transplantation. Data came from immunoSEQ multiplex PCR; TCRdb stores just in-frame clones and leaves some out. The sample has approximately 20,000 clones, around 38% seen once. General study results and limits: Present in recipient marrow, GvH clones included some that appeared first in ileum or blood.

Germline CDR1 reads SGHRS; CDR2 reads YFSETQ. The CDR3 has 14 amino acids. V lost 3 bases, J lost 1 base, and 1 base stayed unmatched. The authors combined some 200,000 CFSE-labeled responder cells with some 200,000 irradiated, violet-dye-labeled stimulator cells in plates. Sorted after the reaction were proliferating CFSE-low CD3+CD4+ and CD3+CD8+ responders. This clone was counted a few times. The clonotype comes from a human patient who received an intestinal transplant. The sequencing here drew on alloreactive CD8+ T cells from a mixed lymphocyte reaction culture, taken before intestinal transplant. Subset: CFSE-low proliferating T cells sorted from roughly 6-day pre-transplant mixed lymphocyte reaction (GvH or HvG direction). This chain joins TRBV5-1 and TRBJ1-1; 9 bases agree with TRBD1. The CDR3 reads CASSWGQGNTEAFF. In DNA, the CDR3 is TGCGCCAGCAGCTGGGGACAGGGGAACACTGAAGCTTTCTTT.